The 8 T cell receptor beta chains listed next were all sequenced from one sample in a study of CD8+CD57+ T cells in acquired aplastic anemia. It was genomic DNA that served as the template for profiling TCR beta VDJ and CDR3. MiXCR, run by TCRdb on the reads, gives a single entry per CDR3 protein. The table lists around 170,000 distinct CDR3 sequences, 55% to 75% of them singletons, with roughly 44% in the top ten. Sequencing was done on a sample of sorted CD4+, CD8+, or CD8+CD57+ T cells (not recorded which) from PBMCs. The receptors originated from a human donor in good health.

This clonotype has a count of ten or more. The J gene is TRBJ1-1, the V gene TRBV5-1; D remains ambiguous. Germline CDR1 reads SGHRS; CDR2 reads YFSETQ. Trimming left V 2 bases short and J 7 bases short, with 15 bases between. The CDR3 contains 14 residues. CDR3 bases: TGCGCCAGCAGCTTTGAGTTCAGTGCGTATGAAGCTTTCTTT. This encodes CASSFEFSAYEAFF.

This clonotype was detected ten times or more. V usage is TRBV20-1 and J usage is TRBJ2-1; unclear D gene. The V gene lost 0 bases and the J gene lost 5 bases, with 8 bases spanning the gap. The germline gives CDR1 DFQATT, CDR2 SNEGSKA (reference sequence). The CDR3 has 13 residues. The chain's CDR3 is CSARDFNNNEQFF. CDR3 nucleotides: TGCAGTGCTAGAGATTTTAACAACAATGAGCAGTTCTTC.

This clonotype was found a few times. The chain is built from TRBV7-2 and TRBJ2-5; D is undetermined. The germline V gene encodes CDR1 SGHTA and CDR2 FQGNSA. V was shortened by 1 base and J by 5 bases, with 5 bases between the two germline ends. The CDR3 has 12 amino acids. Here the CDR3 DNA reads TGTGCCAGCAGCTTAGGTTGGGAGACCCAGTACTTC. Translated, it gives CASSLGWETQYF.

This clonotype was observed many times. The chain carries TRBV2 and TRBJ2-1; D unclear. Germline V gene lookup returns CDR1 SNHLY and CDR2 FYNNEI. The ends were cut back, 7 bases at V and 5 bases at J, with 15 bases in the middle. This CDR3 is built from 14 residues. The CDR3 region is CASTGPTPDNEQFF. The CDR3 DNA reads TGTGCCAGCACCGGACCCACCCCGGACAATGAGCAGTTCTTC.

This clonotype came up a few times. The V and J genes are TRBV7-2 and TRBJ1-2; D gene unclear. The CDR3 runs 15 residues. Germline CDR1 and CDR2: SGHTA and FQGNSA. Deletions cut 1 base from V and 4 bases from J, with 13 bases between. The CDR3 DNA sequence: TGTGCCAGCAGCTTAGTCGCAGGAAACGGCTATGGCTACACCTTC. It codes for CASSLVAGNGYGYTF.

The V call is TRBV20-1, the J call TRBJ1-4; D is uncertain. Germline CDR1 is DFQATT and CDR2 is SNEGSKA (reference sequence). The V end lost 3 bases, the J end lost 8 bases, and 10 bases lay between the germline ends. The CDR3 spans 12 residues. The CDR3 bases are TGCAGTGCTAGGCCAGACAACGAAAAACTGTTTTTT. Translating it yields CSARPDNEKLFF.

The chain couples TRBV5-6 to TRBJ2-6; unclear D gene. V shed 0 bases and J shed 0 bases, with 13 bases lying between them. Looked up from germline, CDR1 is SGHDT and CDR2 is YYEEEE. This CDR3 has 18 residues. CDR3 bases: TGTGCCAGCAGCTTGGACCCCGGGCTGTGCTCTGGGGCCAACGTCCTGACTTTC. Translating gives CASSLDPGLCSGANVLTF. Together with reference TRBV5-6 and TRBJ2-6, the CDR3 gives the full variable domain: DAGVTQSPTHLIKTRGQQVTLRCSPKSGHDTVSWYQQALGQGPQFIFQYYEEEERQRGNFPDRFSGHQFPNYSSELNVNALLLGDSALYLCASSLDPGLCSGANVLTFGAGSRLTVL.

V is TRBV10-2 and J is TRBJ2-7; TRBD2 matches 8 bases. CDR3 size: 14 residues. Trimming at V came to 4 bases and at J to 0 bases, leaving 2 bases not matched to a gene. Germline loops: CDR1 WSHSY, CDR2 SAAADI. This CDR3 is CASSGGTSSYEQYF. CDR3 nucleotide sequence: TGCGCCAGCAGTGGTGGGACTAGCTCCTACGAGCAGTACTTC.